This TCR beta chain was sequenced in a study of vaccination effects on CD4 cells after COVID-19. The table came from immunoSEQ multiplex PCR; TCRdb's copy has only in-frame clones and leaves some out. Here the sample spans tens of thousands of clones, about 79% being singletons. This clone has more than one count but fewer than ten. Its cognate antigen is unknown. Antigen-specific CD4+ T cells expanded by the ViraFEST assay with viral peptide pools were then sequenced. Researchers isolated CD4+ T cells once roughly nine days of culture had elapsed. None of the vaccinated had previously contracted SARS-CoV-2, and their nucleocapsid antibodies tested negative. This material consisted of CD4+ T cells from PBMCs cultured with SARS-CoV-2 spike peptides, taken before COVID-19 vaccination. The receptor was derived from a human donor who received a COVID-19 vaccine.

CDR3 protein: CASGLSGANVLTF. Here the CDR3 DNA reads TGTGCCAGTGGGTTGTCTGGGGCCAACGTCCTGACTTTC. The chain links TRBV28 to TRBJ2-6; no firm D call. The germline V and J ends were trimmed by 9 bases and 1 base, with 7 bases remaining between them. Germline CDR1 reads MDHEN; CDR2 reads SYDVKM. This CDR3 is 13 amino acids long.